These 15 T cell receptor beta chains were sequenced from one sample in a study of cytomegalovirus exposure and HLA in healthy donors. Both 60 Vbeta primers and 13 Jbeta primers went into the PCR. Measured with immunoSEQ multiplex PCR; TCRdb has only the in-frame clones, and not every one. Of around 110,000 clones listed, roughly three quarters were seen once; the top ten hold 1.5% to 2%. The sequencing sample was made of PBMCs. The receptors were sampled from a woman aged 18-29 years in good health and CMV-seronegative.

This chain joins TRBV28 and TRBJ2-3, with a possible D match to TRBD2 (6 bases). CDR1 and CDR2 (germline): MDHEN, SYDVKM. The V gene lost 6 bases and the J gene lost 1 base, with 11 bases spanning the gap. The CDR3 has 14 residues. Written as DNA, the CDR3 is TGTGCCAGCAGCGGGGGATGGGGCACAGATACGCAGTATTTT. It translates to CASSGGWGTDTQYF.

In this sample, this clone is medium-sized. This chain connects TRBV6-6 to TRBJ2-2, with 8 bases fitting TRBD1. From germline, CDR1 is MNHNY and CDR2 SVGAGI (reference sequence). The CDR3 extends over 14 amino acids. V lost 6 bases and J lost 5; bases outside the gene matches: 5. The CDR3 DNA sequence: TGTGCCAGCAGGTCCCGACAGGGGACCGGGGAGCTGTTTTTT. Residues: CASRSRQGTGELFF.

V usage is TRBV7-2 and J usage is TRBJ2-7; TRBD2 matches at 7 bases. V dropped 5 bases and J dropped 0; count of bases not matched to a gene: 10. The CDR3 consists of 16 residues. Per germline, CDR1 SGHTA and CDR2 FQGNSA. The chain's CDR3 is CASSPERGGGSYEQYF. The CDR3 DNA follows: TGTGCCAGCAGCCCCGAGCGGGGCGGAGGCTCCTACGAGCAGTACTTC.

The chain couples TRBV15 to TRBJ2-3; D unclear. This CDR3 is built from 16 residues. Germline values: CDR1 LNHNV, CDR2 YYDKDF (reference sequence). V lost 4 bases and J lost 0, with 14 bases in between. CDR3 amino acids: CATSIDNPRSTDTQYF. The CDR3 region has the DNA TGTGCCACCAGCATCGACAACCCCAGAAGCACAGATACGCAGTATTTT.

The rearrangement links TRBV4-1 to TRBJ2-7; D is possibly TRBD1 (6 bases). V lost 3 bases and J 2 bases, leaving 14 bases between the germline ends. CDR1 is MGHRA and CDR2 is YSYEKL in the germline V gene. This CDR3 has 15 amino acids. The DNA of the CDR3 is TGCGCCAGCAGCCACCAGAGAGGGGGTCCCTACGAGCAGTACTTC. This sequence encodes CASSHQRGGPYEQYF.

This clone was detected once. The chain links TRBV4-2 to TRBJ1-5, with D maybe TRBD1 (5 bases). This CDR3 has 16 amino acids. CDR1 LGHNA and CDR2 YNFKEQ come from the germline V gene. Trimming took off 1 base at V and 6 bases at J, with 16 bases between the two ends. CDR3 amino acids: CASSQGVGRGSQPQHF. The DNA of the CDR3 is TGTGCCAGCAGCCAAGGGGTGGGGAGGGGTAGTCAGCCCCAGCATTTT.

The chain combines TRBV27 with TRBJ2-1; D possibly corresponds to TRBD1 (5 bases). Trimming cost V 5 bases and J 1 base, with 6 bases left between them. CDR3 length equals 13 residues. The germline V gene has CDR1 MNHEY and CDR2 SMNVEV (reference sequence). In DNA, the CDR3 is TGTGCCAGCAGTAAGGGGTCCTACAATGAGCAGTTCTTC. This codes for CASSKGSYNEQFF.

The V gene is TRBV27, the J gene TRBJ1-2; tentative D call: TRBD1 (5 bases). In germline, CDR1 is MNHEY, CDR2 SMNVEV (reference sequence). Deletions cut 2 bases from V and 1 base from J, with 8 bases between. CDR3 length equals 14 residues. The CDR3: CASSLGQGNYGYTF. Here the CDR3 DNA reads TGTGCCAGCAGTTTAGGGCAGGGTAACTATGGCTACACCTTC.

The CDR3 loop is CSVGQGIRSYEQYF. As DNA, the CDR3 is TGCAGCGTCGGACAGGGTATAAGGTCCTACGAGCAGTACTTC. This chain joins TRBV29-1 and TRBJ2-7; 8 nucleotides agree with TRBD1. V lost 6 bases to trimming and J lost 1 base; unmatched junction nucleotides: 8. The germline gives CDR1 SQVTM, CDR2 ANQGSEA. The CDR3 length is 14 residues.

The chain recombines TRBV7-2 with TRBJ2-1; no definite D call. Trimming took off 1 base at V and 13 bases at J, with 8 bases between the two ends. Germline loops: CDR1 SGHTA, CDR2 FQGNSA. The CDR3 covers 11 residues. The DNA for the CDR3 is TGTGCCAGCAGCTTAGGCCGGGTACAGTTCTTC. This gives the protein CASSLGRVQFF.

A note on this clone: A junction end diverges from the germline sequence, so it may reflect a read error. The chain uses TRBV30 and TRBJ2-7, with 7 bases matching TRBD1. Germline CDR1 reads GTSNPN; CDR2 reads SVGIG (reference sequence). This CDR3 has 13 residues. CDR3 bases: TGTGCTTGGAGCCGGGACAGTAATATTGAGCAGTACTTC. Residues: CAWSRDSNIEQYF.

The V gene is TRBV27, the J gene TRBJ2-3; tentatively, D is TRBD2 (6 bases). CDR1 and CDR2 (germline): MNHEY, SMNVEV (reference sequence). This CDR3 has 19 amino acids. Between the trimmed V and J ends, which lost 6 bases and 1 base, there was a span of 26 bases. CDR3 coding DNA: TGTGCCAGCAGACATTCGGCGGGGTCCTTATCGAGGGGCACAGATACGCAGTATTTT. Its translation: CASRHSAGSLSRGTDTQYF.

This clone came up once. The gene calls are TRBV30 and TRBJ1-1; D unclear. Deletions cut 5 bases from V and 1 base from J, with 11 bases between. The CDR3 has 13 amino acids. Looked up from germline, CDR1 is GTSNPN and CDR2 is SVGIG (reference sequence). CDR3 protein: CAWLKTENTEAFF. CDR3 DNA: TGTGCCTGGTTGAAGACTGAGAACACTGAAGCTTTCTTT. Supplemented by reference TRBV30 and TRBJ1-1, the full variable domain reads SQTIHQWPATLVQPVGSPLSLECTVEGTSNPNLYWYRQAAGRGLQLLFYSVGIGQISSEVPQNLSASRPQDRQFILSSKKLLLSDSGFYLCAWLKTENTEAFFGQGTRLTVV.

The CDR3 coding sequence is TGTGCCAGCAGCTTGCCCGGACAGGGGGCCGGGGGCTACACCTTC. Translation: CASSLPGQGAGGYTF. The V and J genes are TRBV7-9 and TRBJ1-2; TRBD1 aligns across 11 bases. Trimming removed 3 bases from V and 8 bases from J; junction bases left unmatched: 8. CDR1 SEHNR and CDR2 FQNEAQ come from the germline V gene (reference sequence). The CDR3 runs to 15 residues.

The V call is TRBV11-1, the J call TRBJ2-5; perhaps TRBD1 as D (5 bases). The V end lost 5 bases, the J end lost 13 bases, and 20 bases lay between the germline ends. This CDR3 spans 13 amino acids. Germline V lookup: CDR1 SGHAT, CDR2 FQDESV (reference sequence). The CDR3 protein is CASSRRRVQRPYF. DNA for the CDR3: TGTGCCAGCAGCAGACGCAGGGTCCAGCGTCCGTACTTC.